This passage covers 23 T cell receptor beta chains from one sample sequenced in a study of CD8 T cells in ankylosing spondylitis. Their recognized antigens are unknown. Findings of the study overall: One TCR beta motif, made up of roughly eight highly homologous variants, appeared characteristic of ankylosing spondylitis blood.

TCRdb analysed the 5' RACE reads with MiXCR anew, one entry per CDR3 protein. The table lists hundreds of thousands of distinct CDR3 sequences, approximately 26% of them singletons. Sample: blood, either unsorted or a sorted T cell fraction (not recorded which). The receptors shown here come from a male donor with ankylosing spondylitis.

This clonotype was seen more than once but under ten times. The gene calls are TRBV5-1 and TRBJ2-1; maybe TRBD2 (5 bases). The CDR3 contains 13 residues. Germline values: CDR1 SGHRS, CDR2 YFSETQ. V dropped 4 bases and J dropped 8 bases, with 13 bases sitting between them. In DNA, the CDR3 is TGCGCCAGCAGCCTAGGAGGAGGACATGAGCAGTTCTTC. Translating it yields CASSLGGGHEQFF.

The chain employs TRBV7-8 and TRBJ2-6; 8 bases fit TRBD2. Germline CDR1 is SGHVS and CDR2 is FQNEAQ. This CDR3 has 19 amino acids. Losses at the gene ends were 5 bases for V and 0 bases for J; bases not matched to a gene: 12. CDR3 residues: CASSVFVAGSYSGANVLTF. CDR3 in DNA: TGTGCCAGCAGCGTATTTGTAGCGGGATCTTACTCTGGGGCCAACGTCCTGACTTTC.

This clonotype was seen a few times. DNA for the CDR3: TGTGCCAGCAGCCCTGGAGCGGCGGGGAGTGGGGAGACCCAGTACTTC. This gives the protein CASSPGAAGSGETQYF. The chain has TRBV12-3 or TRBV12-4 and TRBJ2-5; TRBD2 is a possible D gene (6 bases). The CDR3 has 16 amino acids. V was trimmed by 6 bases and J by 5 bases, leaving 22 bases between them.

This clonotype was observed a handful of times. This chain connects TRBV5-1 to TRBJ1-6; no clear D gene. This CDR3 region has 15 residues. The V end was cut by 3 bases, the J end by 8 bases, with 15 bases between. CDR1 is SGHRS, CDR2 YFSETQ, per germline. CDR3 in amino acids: CASSSTPGNDSPLHF. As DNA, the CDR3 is TGCGCCAGCAGCTCCACCCCCGGGAACGATTCACCCCTCCACTTT.

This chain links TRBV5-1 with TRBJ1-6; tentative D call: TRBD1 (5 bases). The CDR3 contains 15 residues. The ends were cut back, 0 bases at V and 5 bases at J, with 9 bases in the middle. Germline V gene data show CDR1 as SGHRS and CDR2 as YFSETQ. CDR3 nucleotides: TGCGCCAGCAGCTTGGGGGGCGCGAATAATTCACCCCTCCACTTT. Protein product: CASSLGGANNSPLHF.

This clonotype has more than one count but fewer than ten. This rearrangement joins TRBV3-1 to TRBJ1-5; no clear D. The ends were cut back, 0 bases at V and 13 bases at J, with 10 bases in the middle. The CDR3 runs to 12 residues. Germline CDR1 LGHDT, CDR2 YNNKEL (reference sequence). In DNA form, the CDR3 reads TGTGCCAGCAGCCAAGAAGGCCGCTCTCAGCATTTT. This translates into CASSQEGRSQHF. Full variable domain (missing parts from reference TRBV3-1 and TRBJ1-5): DTAVSQTPKYLVTQMGNDKSIKCEQNLGHDTMYWYKQDSKKFLKIMFSYNNKELIINETVPNRFSPKSPDKAHLNLHINSLELGDSAVYFCASSQEGRSQHFGDGTRLSIL.

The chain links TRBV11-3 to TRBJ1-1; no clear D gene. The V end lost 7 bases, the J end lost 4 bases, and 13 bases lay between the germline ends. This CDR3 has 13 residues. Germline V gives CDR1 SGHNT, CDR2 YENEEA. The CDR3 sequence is CASTLSLGTEAFF. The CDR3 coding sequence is TGTGCCAGCACCCTGTCATTGGGCACTGAAGCTTTCTTT.

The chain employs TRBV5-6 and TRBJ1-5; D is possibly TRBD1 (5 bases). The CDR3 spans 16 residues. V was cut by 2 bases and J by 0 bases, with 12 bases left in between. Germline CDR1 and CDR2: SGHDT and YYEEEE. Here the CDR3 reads CASSFGTGDSNQPQHF. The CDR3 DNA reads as TGTGCCAGCAGCTTTGGTACGGGGGATAGCAATCAGCCCCAGCATTTT. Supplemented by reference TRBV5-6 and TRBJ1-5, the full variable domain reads DAGVTQSPTHLIKTRGQQVTLRCSPKSGHDTVSWYQQALGQGPQFIFQYYEEEERQRGNFPDRFSGHQFPNYSSELNVNALLLGDSALYLCASSFGTGDSNQPQHFGDGTRLSIL.

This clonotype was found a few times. The CDR3 DNA sequence: TGCGCCAGCAGTTACGGACAGGGCCGTTACAATGAGCAGTTCTTC. Its translation: CASSYGQGRYNEQFF. The rearrangement joins TRBV5-1 to TRBJ2-1; TRBD1 matches 8 bases. Germline CDR1 SGHRS, CDR2 YFSETQ. The CDR3 is 15 residues long. The trim removed 5 bases at V and 4 bases at J, leaving 8 bases unmatched.

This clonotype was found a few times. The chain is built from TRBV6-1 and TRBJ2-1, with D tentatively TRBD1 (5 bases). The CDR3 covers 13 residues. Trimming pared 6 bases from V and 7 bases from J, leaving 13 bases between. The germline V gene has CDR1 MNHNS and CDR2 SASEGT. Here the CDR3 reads CASSPNRGNEQFF. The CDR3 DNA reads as TGTGCCAGCAGCCCTAATAGGGGAAATGAGCAGTTCTTC.

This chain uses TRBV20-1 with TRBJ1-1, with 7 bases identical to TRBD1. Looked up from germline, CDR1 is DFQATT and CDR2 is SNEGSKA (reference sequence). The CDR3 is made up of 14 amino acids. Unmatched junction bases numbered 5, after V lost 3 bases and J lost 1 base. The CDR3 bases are TGCAGTGCTAGGGAGGGACAGAAGAACACTGAAGCTTTCTTT. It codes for CSAREGQKNTEAFF.

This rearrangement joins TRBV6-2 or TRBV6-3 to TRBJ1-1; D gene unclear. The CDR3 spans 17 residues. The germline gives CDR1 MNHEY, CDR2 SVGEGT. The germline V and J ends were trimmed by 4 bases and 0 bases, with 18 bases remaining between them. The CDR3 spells CASSSIVTDFMNTEAFF. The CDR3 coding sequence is TGTGCCAGCAGTTCTATAGTGACTGATTTTATGAACACTGAAGCTTTCTTT.

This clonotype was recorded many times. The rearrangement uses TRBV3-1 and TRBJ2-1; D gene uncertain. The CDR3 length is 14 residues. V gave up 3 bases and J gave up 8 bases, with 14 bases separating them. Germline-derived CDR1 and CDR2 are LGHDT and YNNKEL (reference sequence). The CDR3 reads CASSHLFSEDEQFF. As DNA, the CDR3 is TGTGCCAGCAGCCACCTATTCTCCGAAGATGAGCAGTTCTTC.

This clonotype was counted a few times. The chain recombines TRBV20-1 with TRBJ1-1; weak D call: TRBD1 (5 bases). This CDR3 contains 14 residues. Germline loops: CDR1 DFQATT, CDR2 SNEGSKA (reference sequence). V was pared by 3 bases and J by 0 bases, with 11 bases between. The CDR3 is CSARWGTLNTEAFF. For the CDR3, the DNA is TGCAGTGCTAGGTGGGGGACTCTGAACACTGAAGCTTTCTTT.

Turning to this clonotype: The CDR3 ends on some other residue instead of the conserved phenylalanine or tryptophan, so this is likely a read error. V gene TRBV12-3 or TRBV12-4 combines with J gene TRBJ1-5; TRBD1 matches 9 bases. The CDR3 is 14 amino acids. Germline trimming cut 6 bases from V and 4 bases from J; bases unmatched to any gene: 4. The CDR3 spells CASRRDRENQPQHL. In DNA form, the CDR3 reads TGTGCCAGCAGACGGGACAGGGAGAATCAGCCCCAGCATCTT.

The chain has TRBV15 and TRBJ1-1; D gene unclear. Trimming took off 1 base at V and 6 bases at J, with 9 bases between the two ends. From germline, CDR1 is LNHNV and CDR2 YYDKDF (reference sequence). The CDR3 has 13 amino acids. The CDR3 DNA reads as TGTGCCACCAGCAGAGTCCAATTCGCTGAAGCTTTCTTT. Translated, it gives CATSRVQFAEAFF.

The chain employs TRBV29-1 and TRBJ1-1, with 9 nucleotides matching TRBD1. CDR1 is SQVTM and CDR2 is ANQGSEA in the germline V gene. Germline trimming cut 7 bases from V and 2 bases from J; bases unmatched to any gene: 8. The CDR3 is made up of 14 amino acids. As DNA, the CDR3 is TGCAGCGCCGGAGACAGGGGGATCAACACTGAAGCTTTCTTT. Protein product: CSAGDRGINTEAFF.

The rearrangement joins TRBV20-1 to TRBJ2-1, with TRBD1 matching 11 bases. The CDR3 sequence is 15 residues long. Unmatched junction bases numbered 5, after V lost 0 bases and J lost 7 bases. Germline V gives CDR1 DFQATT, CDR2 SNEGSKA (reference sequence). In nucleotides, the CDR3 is TGCAGTGCTAGAGAACTCGGGACAGGGGGGAATGAGCAGTTCTTC. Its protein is CSARELGTGGNEQFF.

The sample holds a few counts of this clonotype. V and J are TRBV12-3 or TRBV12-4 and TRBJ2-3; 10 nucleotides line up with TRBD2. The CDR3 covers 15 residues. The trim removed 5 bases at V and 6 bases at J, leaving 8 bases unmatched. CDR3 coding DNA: TGTGCCAGCAGTCTCAGGACTAGCGGCGGTGATACGCAGTATTTT. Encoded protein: CASSLRTSGGDTQYF.

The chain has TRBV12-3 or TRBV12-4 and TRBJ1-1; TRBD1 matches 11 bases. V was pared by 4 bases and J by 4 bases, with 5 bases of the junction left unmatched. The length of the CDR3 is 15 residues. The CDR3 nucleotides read TGTGCCAGCAGTTCCGCCGGGACAGGGGGCACTGAAGCTTTCTTT. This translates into CASSSAGTGGTEAFF.

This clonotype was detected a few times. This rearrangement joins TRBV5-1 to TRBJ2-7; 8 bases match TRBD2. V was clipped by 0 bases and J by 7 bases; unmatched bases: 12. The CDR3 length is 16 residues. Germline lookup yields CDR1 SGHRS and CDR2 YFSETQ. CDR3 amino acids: CASSLDVYAGGREQYF. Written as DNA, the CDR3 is TGCGCCAGCAGCTTGGATGTGTATGCGGGGGGCAGGGAGCAGTACTTC.

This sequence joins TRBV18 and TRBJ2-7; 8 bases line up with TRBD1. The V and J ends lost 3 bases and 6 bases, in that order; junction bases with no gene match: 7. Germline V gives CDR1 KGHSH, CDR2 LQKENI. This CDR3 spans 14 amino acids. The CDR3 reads CASSPPTGELEQYF. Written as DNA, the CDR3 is TGTGCCAGCTCACCTCCGACAGGGGAGCTCGAGCAGTACTTC.

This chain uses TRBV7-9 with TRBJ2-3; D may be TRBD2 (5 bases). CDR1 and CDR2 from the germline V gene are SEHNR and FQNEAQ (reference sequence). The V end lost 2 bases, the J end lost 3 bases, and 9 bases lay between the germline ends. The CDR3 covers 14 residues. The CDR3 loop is CASSLYTGTDTQYF. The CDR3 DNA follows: TGTGCCAGCAGCTTATACACGGGGACAGATACGCAGTATTTT.